These T cell receptor beta chains were read from a single sample in a study of blood T cell repertoires in COVID-19. The repertoire was sequenced with immunoSEQ multiplex PCR; TCRdb's copy has only in-frame clones and lacks some. The data hold approximately 150,000 clones, with 87% observed a single time. Sequenced sample: peripheral blood. The source is a woman in her forties or fifties with active or convalescent COVID-19. Each CDR3 is given with its conserved first and last residue. A D gene is named only where the DNA matches it firmly. The listing skips clone size in some rows; elsewhere it reads once, few, many or a size class.

v_gene	abundance	d_gene	j_gene	CDR3nt	CDR3aa
TRBV6-5	.	TRBD2	TRBJ2-1	TGTGCCGCAAGTAGGGACGGGAGGAGCGATGAGCAGTTCTTC	CAASRDGRSDEQFF
TRBV7-3	.	TRBD1	TRBJ2-7	TGTGCCAGCAGCCTACAGGGGCGGCAGGACGAGCAGTACTTC	CASSLQGRQDEQYF
TRBV7-9	.	TRBD2	TRBJ2-1	TGTGCCAGCAGCTGGACTAGCGGAACCTACAATGAGCAGTTCTTC	CASSWTSGTYNEQFF
TRBV5-1	.	TRBD2	TRBJ2-2	TGCGCCAGCAGCGGGACTAGCGGCCCCACCGGGGAGCTGTTTTTT	CASSGTSGPTGELFF
TRBV6-1	.	TRBD1	TRBJ1-5	TGTGCCAGCAGTGTTCAGGGGGCGCCGGGCAATCAGCCCCAGCATTTT	CASSVQGAPGNQPQHF
TRBV11-2	few	.	TRBJ1-5	TGTGCCAGCAGCCTCGGACAGTATAGCAATCAGCCCCAGCATTTT	CASSLGQYSNQPQHF
TRBV10-3	few	.	TRBJ1-1	TGTGCCATCAGGTCGGACGGAGGGAACACTGAAGCTTTCTTT	CAIRSDGGNTEAFF
TRBV7-9	.	TRBD2	TRBJ2-5	TGTGCCAGCAGCCCGTCCTCGGGAGGAGAGACCCAGTACTTC	CASSPSSGGETQYF
TRBV30	.	TRBD2	TRBJ2-1	TGTGCCTGGAGTGTAGGTTGGACTAGCGGGGGGTTAACCTACAATGAGCAGTTCTTC	CAWSVGWTSGGLTYNEQFF
TRBV7-3	.	TRBD2	TRBJ2-1	TGTGCCAGCAGCTTAGGACTAGCAGAAGAGCAGTTCTTC	CASSLGLAEEQFF
TRBV5-1	few	TRBD1	TRBJ2-7	TGCGCCAGCAGCCCTGGGACAGGGCATAACTACGAGCAGTACTTC	CASSPGTGHNYEQYF
TRBV29-1	.	TRBD1	TRBJ2-3	TGCAGCGTAGCGACAGGGGAAACCACAGATACGCAGTATTTT	CSVATGETTDTQYF
TRBV2	.	.	TRBJ1-1	TGTGCCAGCAGGGGGGCCGAGGAAACTGAAGCTTTCTTT	CASRGAEETEAFF
TRBV5-4	.	TRBD2	TRBJ2-7	TGTGCCAGCAGCTTTGACCTAGCGGGACCCTACGAGCAGTACTTC	CASSFDLAGPYEQYF
TRBV5-6	.	.	TRBJ1-1	TGTGCCAGCAGCCTTCAGGTCGGAACTGAAGCTTTCTTT	CASSLQVGTEAFF
TRBV7-2	.	.	TRBJ1-6	TGTGCCAGCAGCTTACCTCCCTATTCACCCCTCCACTTT	CASSLPPYSPLHF
TRBV12-1	.	.	TRBJ2-3	TGTGCCAGCCCCAGGGCAGCTCCAGATACGCAGTATTTT	CASPRAAPDTQYF
TRBV6-5	.	TRBD1	TRBJ1-2	TGTGCCAGCAGGGCGACAGGGAGCTATGGCTACACCTTC	CASRATGSYGYTF
TRBV6-1	.	TRBD2	TRBJ2-3	TGTGCCAGCAGTGAAGCGCAGAGTAGCGGGCCTCAGTATTTT	CASSEAQSSGPQYF
TRBV5-4	.	TRBD2	TRBJ2-5	TGTGCCAGCAGGACCCTTGGGCGGGGGAGCCAAGAGACCCAGTACTTC	CASRTLGRGSQETQYF
TRBV3-1/TRBV3-2	.	.	TRBJ2-7	TGTGCCAGCAGCCAGGACACCGGTCCCTACGAGCAGTACTTC	CASSQDTGPYEQYF
TRBV19	.	.	TRBJ2-7	TGTGCCAGTAGTATAGTAGCGGACCCAGCCTACGAGCAGTACTTC	CASSIVADPAYEQYF
TRBV6-5	.	TRBD1	TRBJ1-2	TGTGCCAGCAGCTTGACAGGGGCCTATGGCTACACCTTC	CASSLTGAYGYTF
TRBV6-1	.	TRBD2	TRBJ2-4	TGTGCCAGCAGTGGGGGGCTAGCGGGAGCCAAAAACATTCAGTACTTC	CASSGGLAGAKNIQYF
TRBV6-2/TRBV6-3	.	TRBD1	TRBJ2-7	TGTGCCAGCAACCCTAGGGGGACAGGGGTCGAGCAGTACTTC	CASNPRGTGVEQYF
TRBV14	.	TRBD1	TRBJ1-2	TGTGCCAGCAGCCACACTAATCTCCGGGACAGGGGGAATGGCTACACCTTC	CASSHTNLRDRGNGYTF
TRBV19	.	TRBD1	TRBJ1-6	TGTGCCAGTAGGGGACAGGGGGCCTCACCCCTCCACTTT	CASRGQGASPLHF
TRBV15	.	.	TRBJ1-1	TGTGCCACCAGCAGAGGGGGCCAAGCAAACACTGAAGCTTTCTTT	CATSRGGQANTEAFF
TRBV6-5	.	.	TRBJ2-1	TGTGCCAGCAGGTTGAGGGAGACCTACAATGAGCAGTTCTTC	CASRLRETYNEQFF
TRBV4-2	.	TRBD2	TRBJ2-1	TGTGCCAGCAGCCCAGGACTAGCGGGTAACAATGAGCAGTTCTTC	CASSPGLAGNNEQFF
TRBV25-1	.	.	TRBJ2-1	TGTGCCAGCAGTGATCCGGGGGCCTACAATGAGCAGTTCTTC	CASSDPGAYNEQFF
TRBV4-3	.	.	TRBJ1-4	TGCGCCAGCAGCCAAGACTCGGGTAATGAAAAACTGTTTTTT	CASSQDSGNEKLFF
TRBV30	.	TRBD2	TRBJ2-7	TGTGCCTGGAGTGTTAGGACTAGCGGGGCCTACGAGCAGTACTTC	CAWSVRTSGAYEQYF
TRBV19	once	TRBD2	TRBJ2-2	TGTGCCAGTCGGGGGGGCGGGAGTACGTACACCGGGGAGCTGTTTTTT	CASRGGGSTYTGELFF
TRBV6-2/TRBV6-3	.	TRBD2	TRBJ2-7	TGTGCCAGCAGCCACGAACTAGCGGCGAATTTTTACGAGCAGTACTTC	CASSHELAANFYEQYF
TRBV18	.	TRBD2	TRBJ2-1	TGTGCCAGCTCACCTGCCGGGACTAGCGGTTCCTACAATGAGCAGTTCTTC	CASSPAGTSGSYNEQFF
TRBV19	.	.	TRBJ1-2	TGTGCCAGTAGTATATCAGGGCAGGCCGACCTACTCGGCTACACCTTC	CASSISGQADLLGYTF
TRBV5-1	.	TRBD1	TRBJ2-2	TGCGCCAGCAGCTTGGCCTTCGGGACAGGGTCCACCGGGGAGCTGTTTTTT	CASSLAFGTGSTGELFF
TRBV4-1	.	TRBD1	TRBJ1-5	TGCGCCAGCAGCCAAGGGACAGGGAATCAGCCCCAGCATTTT	CASSQGTGNQPQHF
TRBV6-1	.	.	TRBJ2-5	TGTGCCAGCAGTGATTGGGGCGAGTATTCTCAAGAGACCCAGTACTTC	CASSDWGEYSQETQYF
TRBV18	once	.	TRBJ2-5	TGTGCCAGCTCACCAGTCCAGGGAACCCAAGAGACCCAGTACTTC	CASSPVQGTQETQYF
TRBV7-9	.	TRBD1	TRBJ2-7	TGTGCCAGCAGCCCACAGGGGGCGGACGAGCAGTACTTC	CASSPQGADEQYF
TRBV10-3	few	.	TRBJ1-5	TGTGCCATCAGTGAGTCGAAAGCGCAGCCCCAGCATTTT	CAISESKAQPQHF
TRBV11-1	.	.	TRBJ2-1	TGTGCCAGCAGCTTACCAGACCTAGTTGACAATGAGCAGTTCTTC	CASSLPDLVDNEQFF
TRBV21-1	.	.	TRBJ1-2	TGTGCCAGCAGCAAAGCGCTCGTCGGAGCGGCTAGGGAAATTAACTATGGCTACACCTTC	CASSKALVGAAREINYGYTF
TRBV10-3	.	.	TRBJ2-1	TGTGCCATCAGTGAGTTCAGCTCCTACAATGAGCAGTTCTTC	CAISEFSSYNEQFF
TRBV20-1	.	TRBD1	TRBJ2-5	TGCAGTGCCCTGGGACAGGGTCTACAATACTTC	CSALGQGLQYF
TRBV7-2	.	TRBD2	TRBJ2-3	TGTGCCAGCAGCCCCCGTCGTCCTGGACTAGCGGAGACAGATACGCAGTATTTT	CASSPRRPGLAETDTQYF
TRBV3-1/TRBV3-2	once	.	TRBJ2-3	TGTGCCAGCAGCCAAGATTTGGGCCAGGGCGGCACAGATACGCAGTATTTT	CASSQDLGQGGTDTQYF
TRBV7-9	.	.	TRBJ1-1	TGTGCCAGCATCGATCCGGGGATACGGATGAACACTGAAGCTTTCTTT	CASIDPGIRMNTEAFF
TRBV10-3	.	TRBD2	TRBJ2-7	TGTGCCATCAGTCCTGGGGGGGTTGAGCAGTACTTC	CAISPGGVEQYF
TRBV14	.	.	TRBJ1-1	TGTGCCAGCAGCCTGGGCGGGGGGAACACTGAAGCTTTCTTT	CASSLGGGNTEAFF
TRBV29-1	.	TRBD1	TRBJ1-1	TGCAGCGTTCGGGACAGGGGCCCAGGGGCTGAAGCTTTCTTT	CSVRDRGPGAEAFF
TRBV11-2	.	TRBD2	TRBJ2-7	TGTGCCAGCAGCTTGACTAGCGGACGTGGGGGTTATACCTACGAGCAGTACTTC	CASSLTSGRGGYTYEQYF
TRBV6-5	.	TRBD1	TRBJ1-1	TGTGCCAGCAGACCAGGGGGCGGCGCTGAAGCTTTCTTT	CASRPGGGAEAFF
TRBV2	.	.	TRBJ2-3	TGTGCCAGCAGCGCGGGCCCAGATACGCAGTATTTT	CASSAGPDTQYF
TRBV18	.	.	TRBJ2-7	TGTGCCAGCTCGCCAACATCCTACGAGCAGTACTTC	CASSPTSYEQYF